Listed below are T cell receptor beta chains from one sample, sequenced in a study of T cells in severe cutaneous drug reactions. TCRdb re-called the multiplex PCR reads; every CDR3 protein appears as one record, without DNA. This table lists fewer than 7,500 distinct CDR3 sequences. The material sequenced was cells from a skin blister. The receptor source for this set is a human donor with toxic epidermal necrolysis, a severe cutaneous drug reaction. Both conserved end residues are part of each CDR3. For some rows the clone size is stated as once, few or many, or as a class when expanded; others skip it.

j_call	v_call	clone_size	cdr3_aa
TRBJ1-4	TRBV25-1	.	CATSSATSEKLFF
TRBJ2-7	TRBV2	.	CASRIQVYEQYF
TRBJ2-1	TRBV28	.	CASSVAGVNEQFF
TRBJ2-1	TRBV2	.	CASSDRKPTDEQFF
TRBJ1-2	TRBV28	.	CASSAQGNYYGYTF
TRBJ2-1	TRBV28	.	CASSGGDRGRNEQFF
TRBJ1-3	TRBV12-3/TRBV12-4	hyperexpanded	CASSWDPTIYF
TRBJ1-2	TRBV30	medium-sized	CAWIGAGENYGYTF
TRBJ2-7	TRBV5-1	.	CASSSRDIGVYEQYF
TRBJ1-4	TRBV28	.	CASSLSAAENQFF
TRBJ2-7	TRBV27	.	CASSPFPDGNEQYF
TRBJ2-5	TRBV20-1	.	CSARDHLSNRGETQYF
TRBJ2-7	TRBV29-1	.	CSVADLSYEQYF
TRBJ2-5	TRBV5-1	.	CASSPLIAGEVETQYF
TRBJ2-7	TRBV30	.	CAWKGPYRDSYEQYF
TRBJ1-4	TRBV28	.	CASVKQVNRRKPFF
TRBJ2-1	TRBV28	.	CASSLAAQTEQFF
TRBJ1-6	TRBV6-5	.	CASSYGTVGSPLHF
TRBJ2-1	TRBV27	.	CASVLTSGLYNEQFF
TRBJ2-1	TRBV20-1	.	CSARDRSGTSGRDSYNEQFF
TRBJ1-1	TRBV27	.	CASSGGTETEAFF
TRBJ2-7	TRBV11-2	.	CASSLQGYEQYF
TRBJ2-1	TRBV27	.	CASSLSGTNEQFF
TRBJ1-5	TRBV19	.	CASSIGPTRGFDNQPQHF
TRBJ2-1	TRBV2	.	CASPSGRERNEQFF
TRBJ2-2	TRBV27	.	CASTDRGSTGELFF
TRBJ2-1	TRBV2	.	CASRVSLGLAGERIYNEQFF
TRBJ2-1	TRBV4-1	.	CASSPPGKDEQFF
TRBJ1-5	TRBV6-2/TRBV6-3	.	CASSYLRGAEANQPQHF
TRBJ2-5	TRBV5-1	.	CASSSVGVGSETQYF
TRBJ2-5	TRBV10-3	.	CAIKAGLAGQETQYF
TRBJ1-1	TRBV5-1	.	CATRTGKGTEAFF
TRBJ2-5	TRBV5-4	.	CASSFPTSGRARETQYF
TRBJ2-7	TRBV5-4	.	CASSHLPGLGYGLEQYF
TRBJ2-2	TRBV12-3/TRBV12-4	.	CASSPRDSQNTGELFF
TRBJ2-1	TRBV29-1	medium-sized	CSALAGVGNEQFF
TRBJ2-3	TRBV28	.	CASSPTWDRGLARDTQYF
TRBJ2-1	TRBV28	.	CASSPFRRAYSEQFF